Described below is a single TCR beta chain sequence and its context. Its antigen is unknown. The TRB cDNA libraries were prepared by 5' RACE with UMI labels. TCRdb reprocessed the 5' RACE reads, with one entry per CDR3 protein and no DNA. This table holds 20,000 to 30,000 distinct CDR3 sequences. The data originate from a study of CXCR3-negative and CXCR3-positive naive CD8 T cells. The study's findings and limits: Researchers report CXCR3 expression partially decreased after cryopreservation, with fresh PBMCs used in most assays.

Germline V gene lookup returns CDR1 DFQATT and CDR2 SNEGSKA (reference sequence). CDR3 size: 14 residues. This chain joins TRBV20-1 and TRBJ2-1; TCRdb outputs TRBD2, but without DNA this stays unchecked. The origin of this receptor is a human donor in good health. Some clones in this sample may be carry-over from other donors' samples. Sequencing input: naive CXCR3- CD8+ T cells from blood. Subset here: CD45RO-CCR7+CD27+CD95- naive CD8+ T cells lacking CXCR3 (TNR3-). The chain's CDR3 is CGARLAGDYNEQFF.